This T cell receptor (beta chain) was identified during a study of T-cell reconstitution after alpha-beta-depleted transplantation in children. Whole-study results and caveats: One year post-transplant, T-cell counts and diversity were largely derived from T cells produced anew.

A word on this clonotype: Its antigen is still unknown.

Construction of the TCRbeta library involved unique molecular identifiers. TCRdb reprocessed the PCR reads with MiXCR, giving one entry per CDR3 protein. The sample has about 900,000 distinct CDR3 sequences, roughly 29% seen once; the top ten hold over 25%. The V gene's germline CDR1 is SNHLY and CDR2 FYNNEI. Trimming stripped 3 bases from V and 0 bases from J, with 15 bases between. This CDR3 is built from 17 residues. The sequence derives from a boy younger than two who had a stem cell transplant for SCID, so the T cells may come from the graft donor. This material consisted of PBMCs, mostly from graft donor cells, taken 360 days after TCRalphabeta/CD19-depleted stem cell transplant. This chain uses TRBV2 with TRBJ1-5, with a possible D match to TRBD1 (6 bases). The CDR3 region has the DNA TGTGCCAGCAGTGACAGGGGTACGCGTTATAGCAATCAGCCCCAGCATTTT. Protein: CASSDRGTRYSNQPQHF.